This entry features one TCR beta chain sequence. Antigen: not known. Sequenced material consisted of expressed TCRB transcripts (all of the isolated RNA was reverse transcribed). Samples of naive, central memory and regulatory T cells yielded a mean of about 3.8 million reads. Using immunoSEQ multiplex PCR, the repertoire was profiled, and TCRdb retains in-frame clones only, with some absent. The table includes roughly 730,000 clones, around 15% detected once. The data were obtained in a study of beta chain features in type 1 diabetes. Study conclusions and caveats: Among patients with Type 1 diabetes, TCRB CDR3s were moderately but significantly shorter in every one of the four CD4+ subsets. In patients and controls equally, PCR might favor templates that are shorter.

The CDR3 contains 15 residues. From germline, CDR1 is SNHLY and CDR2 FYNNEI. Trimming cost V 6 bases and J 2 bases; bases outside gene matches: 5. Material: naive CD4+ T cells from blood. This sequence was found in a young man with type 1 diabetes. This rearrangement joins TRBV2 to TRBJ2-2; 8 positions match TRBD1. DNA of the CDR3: TGTGCCAGCAGCCAACAGGGGGGAAACACCGGGGAGCTGTTTTTT. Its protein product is CASSQQGGNTGELFF.